This T cell receptor (beta chain) was sequenced during a study of technical replicates of blood from several donors. Per the germline V gene, CDR1 is MDHEN and CDR2 is SYDVKM. The CDR3 length is 15 residues. V shed 3 bases and J 4 bases; nucleotides not matched to a gene: 6. Produced via immunoSEQ multiplex PCR; TCRdb's table is partial and in-frame only. The table includes about 73,000 clones, about 92% detected once. V and J are TRBV28 and TRBJ2-7; 10 positions agree with TRBD2. The clonotype comes from a human donor in good health. The sequenced material came from T cells isolated from PBMCs. For the CDR3, the DNA is TGTGCCAGCAGTTTGAGCGGGAGGGCTACTTACGAGCAGTACTTC. Translation: CASSLSGRATYEQYF.